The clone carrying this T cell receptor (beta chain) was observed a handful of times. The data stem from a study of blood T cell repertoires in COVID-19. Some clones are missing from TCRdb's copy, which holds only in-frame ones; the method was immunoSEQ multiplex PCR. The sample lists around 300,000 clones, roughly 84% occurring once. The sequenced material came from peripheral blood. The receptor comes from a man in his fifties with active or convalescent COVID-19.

As DNA, the CDR3 is TGTGCCAGCAGCTTAGCTACAGGGACTGGCTACACCTTC. It translates to CASSLATGTGYTF. This rearrangement joins TRBV11-2 to TRBJ1-2, with a weak D call TRBD1 (6 bases). This CDR3 region has 13 residues. The V gene's germline CDR1 is SGHAT and CDR2 FQNNGV. V dropped 1 base and J dropped 7 bases, with 10 bases sitting between them.